This passage covers 29 T cell receptor beta chains from one sample sequenced in a study of T-cell memory formation after mild COVID-19. TCRdb reanalysed the 5' RACE reads using MiXCR and keeps one entry per CDR3 protein. Among 75,000 to 90,000 distinct CDR3 sequences listed, approximately 14% were seen once. Sequencing was done on a sample of PBMCs or a T cell subset sorted from them (not recorded which). The receptors originated from an adult woman who had mild COVID-19 (a few samples of this study predate the infection). Cell type and time point are not known.

Note on this clonotype: At one boundary the junction diverges from the germline segment, which might be a read error. This chain connects TRBV12-3 or TRBV12-4 to TRBJ1-4; 8 bases line up with TRBD1. The CDR3 runs to 14 residues. The CDR3 DNA follows: TGTGCCAGCAGTTTCGGGACAGGCCATGAAAAACTGATTTTT. Translating it yields CASSFGTGHEKLIF.

This clonotype came up a few times. V gene TRBV6-5 combines with J gene TRBJ2-2; no clear D gene. Deletions cut 1 base from V and 2 bases from J, with 5 bases between. CDR1 and CDR2 (germline): MNHEY, SVGAGI. This CDR3 contains 14 residues. The CDR3 is CASSYWVNTGELFF. The DNA of the CDR3 is TGTGCCAGCAGTTACTGGGTCAACACCGGGGAGCTGTTTTTT.

At least ten counts were recorded for this clonotype. The J gene is TRBJ2-5, the V gene TRBV5-1; D possibly corresponds to TRBD2 (5 bases). The germline gives CDR1 SGHRS, CDR2 YFSETQ. V lost 4 bases, J lost 5 bases, and 15 bases lay in between. This CDR3 comprises 14 residues. As DNA, the CDR3 is TGCGCCAGCAGCCCGGGGTTAGGCGGGGAGACCCAGTACTTC. It encodes CASSPGLGGETQYF.

This clonotype was seen more than once but under ten times. The chain couples TRBV6-2 or TRBV6-3 to TRBJ2-3, with TRBD2 matching 7 bases. The germline CDR1 and CDR2 sequences are MNHEY and SVGEGT. Losses at the gene ends were 6 bases for V and 2 bases for J; bases not matched to a gene: 8. The CDR3 spans 15 residues. The CDR3 sequence: CASRLASTHTDTQYF. The CDR3 DNA reads as TGTGCCAGCAGACTAGCGTCGACCCACACAGATACGCAGTATTTT.

This clonotype was seen only a few times. The J gene is TRBJ2-3, the V gene TRBV9, with 8 bases identical to TRBD2. CDR3 length: 15 residues. Germline values: CDR1 SGDLS, CDR2 YYNGEE. With 2 bases clipped from V and 2 bases from J, the junction kept 4 bases outside the gene matches. CDR3: CASSVSGGVTDTQYF. The DNA of the CDR3 is TGTGCCAGCAGCGTCAGCGGGGGAGTCACAGATACGCAGTATTTT.

This clonotype has a handful of counts. J is TRBJ2-7 and V is TRBV28, with D tentatively TRBD2 (6 bases). Germline loops: CDR1 MDHEN, CDR2 SYDVKM. The V end lost 3 bases, the J end lost 0 bases, and 18 bases lay between the germline ends. This CDR3 region has 17 residues. CDR3 in DNA: TGTGCCAGCAGTTTGGGTGGGGGGAAATTGGGCTCCTACGAGCAGTACTTC. Its protein product is CASSLGGGKLGSYEQYF.

This sequence joins TRBV9 and TRBJ2-7; 8 bases are shared with TRBD1. The CDR3 sequence is 15 residues long. Germline assignment: CDR1 SGDLS and CDR2 YYNGEE. V dropped 3 bases and J dropped 7; count of bases not matched to a gene: 12. This CDR3 reads CASSGQDRAQGEQYF. CDR3 DNA sequence: TGTGCCAGCAGCGGACAGGACAGGGCCCAGGGTGAGCAGTACTTC.

This clonotype was seen a handful of times. The rearrangement joins TRBV10-3 to TRBJ2-1; the D is unclear. This CDR3 contains 14 residues. CDR1 and CDR2 from the germline V gene are ENHRY and SYGVKD. CDR3 amino acids: CTTEDAPAGNEQFF. Here the CDR3 DNA reads TGTACCACCGAAGACGCACCCGCTGGCAATGAGCAGTTCTTC.

This clonotype was observed a few times. The V call is TRBV9, the J call TRBJ2-7; perhaps TRBD1 as D (6 bases). Germline CDR1 SGDLS, CDR2 YYNGEE. The ends were cut back, 5 bases at V and 6 bases at J, with 18 bases in the middle. The CDR3 has 14 amino acids. CDR3 in DNA: TGTGCCAGCAGTCCAGGGGCAGGGACGGGCGAGCAGTACTTC. Protein sequence: CASSPGAGTGEQYF.

The rearrangement links TRBV12-3 or TRBV12-4 to TRBJ2-3; D is undetermined. The V gene lost 2 bases and the J gene lost 2 bases, with 14 bases spanning the gap. This CDR3 spans 16 amino acids. This CDR3 reads CASSLLSSKNTDTQYF. The CDR3 DNA follows: TGTGCCAGCAGTTTACTCTCCTCGAAAAACACAGATACGCAGTATTTT.

There are many counts of this clonotype. The chain carries TRBV4-1 and TRBJ2-1, with TRBD1 matching 7 bases. Germline CDR1 and CDR2: MGHRA and YSYEKL. Trimming removed 0 bases from V and 0 bases from J; junction bases left unmatched: 8. This CDR3 has 18 residues. Here the CDR3 DNA reads TGCGCCAGCAGCCAAGAGCCAGGACAGGCAACCTCCTACAATGAGCAGTTCTTC. It is translated as CASSQEPGQATSYNEQFF.

The V and J genes are TRBV5-1 and TRBJ1-1; 11 bases are shared with TRBD1. Per germline, CDR1 SGHRS and CDR2 YFSETQ. This CDR3 contains 16 residues. V gave up 4 bases and J gave up 2 bases; unmatched junction bases: 7. CDR3 amino acids: CASSGYGTGGNTEAFF. Here the CDR3 DNA reads TGCGCCAGCAGCGGATACGGGACAGGGGGAAACACTGAAGCTTTCTTT.

This clonotype was seen ten or more times. The rearrangement joins TRBV7-9 to TRBJ2-1, with D tentatively TRBD2 (5 bases). With 2 bases removed from V and 0 bases from J, the gap between germline ends came to 11 bases. The CDR3 totals 16 residues. Looked up from germline, CDR1 is SEHNR and CDR2 is FQNEAQ (reference sequence). For the CDR3, the DNA is TGTGCCAGCAGCTTACCGGGGTCGAGCTCCTACAATGAGCAGTTCTTC. Protein: CASSLPGSSSYNEQFF.

This clonotype was picked up a small number of times. The CDR3 protein is CASSLDSTGQPQHF. As DNA, the CDR3 is TGTGCCAGCAGTCTTGACAGTACCGGGCAGCCCCAGCATTTT. The V call is TRBV9, the J call TRBJ1-5; D perhaps matches TRBD1 (5 bases). There are 14 residues in the CDR3. CDR1 is SGDLS and CDR2 is YYNGEE in the germline V gene. V was trimmed by 5 bases and J by 7 bases, leaving 16 bases between them.

This clonotype was counted a few times. The genes are TRBV7-9 and TRBJ2-5; D is unclear. This CDR3 has 16 residues. The germline V gene encodes CDR1 SEHNR and CDR2 FQNEAQ (reference sequence). V lost 4 bases, J lost 5 bases, and 20 bases lay in between. CDR3 coding DNA: TGTGCCAGCAGCTCGAGAAGTTCGAGGCCTCAGGAGACCCAGTACTTC. Its translation: CASSSRSSRPQETQYF.

The chain couples TRBV2 to TRBJ1-2; tentative D call: TRBD1 (6 bases). CDR3 length: 12 amino acids. The ends were cut back, 8 bases at V and 7 bases at J, with 14 bases in the middle. Per germline, CDR1 SNHLY and CDR2 FYNNEI. CDR3 bases: TGTGCCAGCTATACAGGGCAGGGTGGCTACACCTTC. This codes for CASYTGQGGYTF.

The rearrangement uses TRBV9 and TRBJ1-1, with 10 bases that match TRBD1. This CDR3 is 15 amino acids long. V lost 4 bases to trimming and J lost 6 bases; unmatched junction nucleotides: 9. CDR1 is SGDLS and CDR2 is YYNGEE in the germline V gene. CDR3 region: CASSTRDRGHPEAFF. The DNA for the CDR3 is TGTGCCAGCAGCACTCGGGACAGGGGTCACCCTGAAGCTTTCTTT. Full variable domain (missing parts from reference TRBV9 and TRBJ1-1): DSGVTQTPKHLITATGQRVTLRCSPRSGDLSVYWYQQSLDQGLQFLIQYYNGEERAKGNILERFSAQQFPDLHSELNLSSLELGDSALYFCASSTRDRGHPEAFFGQGTRLTVV.

This chain links TRBV6-2 or TRBV6-3 with TRBJ2-3; D gene uncertain. Trimming stripped 6 bases from V and 4 bases from J, with 8 bases between. Germline V lookup: CDR1 MNHEY, CDR2 SVGEGT. The CDR3 runs to 12 residues. CDR3 sequence reads: CASRSQADTQYF. CDR3 nucleotide sequence: TGTGCCAGCAGAAGTCAGGCAGATACGCAGTATTTT.

This clonotype was recorded a few times. The chain couples TRBV27 to TRBJ2-2, with D uncertain. Per germline, CDR1 MNHEY and CDR2 SMNVEV (reference sequence). Trimming removed 3 bases at V and 0 bases at J, with 8 bases between. The CDR3 extends over 15 amino acids. The CDR3 here is CASSLNSANTGELFF. CDR3 coding DNA: TGTGCCAGCAGTTTGAACAGCGCGAACACCGGGGAGCTGTTTTTT.

This sequence joins TRBV7-2 and TRBJ2-5; the D is unclear. Germline CDR1 is SGHTA and CDR2 is FQGNSA. V was shortened by 5 bases and J by 4 bases, with 14 bases between the two germline ends. The CDR3 covers 14 residues. In nucleotides, the CDR3 is TGTGCCAGCAGCCCGGCGGTCCGTGTAGAGACCCAGTACTTC. Translating it yields CASSPAVRVETQYF.

This clonotype was seen more than once but under ten times. The rearrangement uses TRBV29-1 and TRBJ1-2; maybe TRBD1 (6 bases). Germline assignment: CDR1 SQVTM and CDR2 ANQGSEA. The CDR3 runs to 13 residues. Trimming left V 2 bases short and J 4 bases short, with 11 bases between. The chain's CDR3 is CSVELQGSYGYTF. The DNA for the CDR3 is TGCAGCGTTGAACTTCAGGGGAGCTATGGCTACACCTTC.

This chain uses TRBV18 with TRBJ2-1; D gene ambiguous. CDR3 length equals 15 residues. Trimming cost V 2 bases and J 4 bases, with 12 bases left between them. The germline V gene encodes CDR1 KGHSH and CDR2 LQKENI. This CDR3 reads CASSPTRTQYNEQFF. CDR3 DNA: TGTGCCAGCTCACCAACCAGGACGCAGTACAATGAGCAGTTCTTC.

This clonotype was observed a handful of times. In DNA, the CDR3 is TGCGCCAGCAGCCACCGACAGGGAGTCCCGTTCTTC. This gives the protein CASSHRQGVPFF. The rearrangement uses TRBV4-1 and TRBJ2-1; TRBD1 aligns across 7 bases. The germline gives CDR1 MGHRA, CDR2 YSYEKL. Germline trimming cut 3 bases from V and 15 bases from J; bases unmatched to any gene: 8. The CDR3 has 12 amino acids.

This sequence joins TRBV7-9 and TRBJ2-3; D remains ambiguous. Germline CDR1 and CDR2: SEHNR and FQNEAQ (reference sequence). The CDR3 length is 14 residues. Trimming left V 4 bases short and J 4 bases short, with 12 bases between. DNA for the CDR3: TGTGCCAGCAGCTCCCCCCCCAATGCAGATACGCAGTATTTT. This translates into CASSSPPNADTQYF. Combining the CDR3 with reference TRBV7-9 and TRBJ2-3 gives the whole variable domain DTGVSQNPRHKITKRGQNVTFRCDPISEHNRLYWYRQTLGQGPEFLTYFQNEAQLEKSRLLSDRFSAERPKGSFSTLEIQRTEQGDSAMYLCASSSPPNADTQYFGPGTRLTVL.

This clonotype has a handful of counts. The V and J genes are TRBV7-6 and TRBJ1-4; unclear D gene. This CDR3 is 14 amino acids long. The germline V and J ends were trimmed by 1 base and 0 bases, with 3 bases remaining between them. Germline CDR1 and CDR2: SGHVS and FNYEAQ. CDR3 DNA: TGTGCCAGCAGCTTAGAGGCAACTAATGAAAAACTGTTTTTT. Translation: CASSLEATNEKLFF.

The chain uses TRBV12-3 or TRBV12-4 and TRBJ1-1; D possibly corresponds to TRBD1 (6 bases). V dropped 5 bases and J dropped 0 bases, with 10 bases sitting between them. The CDR3 runs to 14 residues. The CDR3 spells CASSQGWMNTEAFF. The CDR3 bases are TGTGCCAGCAGTCAGGGGTGGATGAACACTGAAGCTTTCTTT.

The genes are TRBV11-2 and TRBJ2-7, with D tentatively TRBD2 (6 bases). The CDR3 runs 16 residues. V lost 5 bases, J lost 3 bases, and 20 bases lay in between. Germline V lookup: CDR1 SGHAT, CDR2 FQNNGV. The CDR3 reads CASSPPGDWGFYEQYF. CDR3 DNA: TGTGCCAGCAGCCCCCCGGGGGATTGGGGCTTCTACGAGCAGTACTTC. The entire variable domain, with the rest obtained from reference TRBV11-2 and TRBJ2-7, is as follows: EAGVAQSPRYKIIEKRQSVAFWCNPISGHATLYWYQQILGQGPKLLIQFQNNGVVDDSQLPKDRFSAERLKGVDSTLKIQPAKLEDSAVYLCASSPPGDWGFYEQYFGPGTRLTVT.

The V gene is TRBV29-1, the J gene TRBJ2-1; TRBD2 agrees at 13 bases. After removal of 6 bases from V and 9 bases from J, the junction contained 8 bases not matched to a gene. The germline gives CDR1 SQVTM, CDR2 ANQGSEA. The CDR3 has 14 amino acids. This CDR3 is CSVDTGLAGTEQFF. The CDR3 bases are TGCAGCGTCGATACGGGACTAGCGGGAACTGAGCAGTTCTTC.

This clonotype has just a few counts. The rearrangement links TRBV9 to TRBJ1-1, with 9 bases aligning to TRBD1. Germline V lookup: CDR1 SGDLS, CDR2 YYNGEE. The J segment lost 6 bases and the V segment lost 0 bases, leaving 3 bases of the junction unmatched. The CDR3 extends over 14 amino acids. In DNA form, the CDR3 reads TGTGCCAGCAGCGTAGGTACAGGGGGCCCTGAAGCTTTCTTT. It codes for CASSVGTGGPEAFF.